This TCR beta chain was identified during a study of T cells after yellow fever vaccination. Study results and caveats: On re-exposure, the response was weaker but peaked faster, at day 5 versus 15. Contaminants from the bulk population, in the form of abundant clonotypes, could be found in FACS-sorted repertoires. At approximately 96% for CD4 and approximately 88% for CD8, most primary-vaccination clones showed up again after the booster. CD4 and CD8 compartments shared a small share of clonotypes, likely from convergent recombination.

Turning to this clonotype: The antigen remains unidentified.

TCRdb re-analysed the 5' RACE reads in MiXCR, keeping a single row per CDR3 protein. The repertoire holds more than 300,000 distinct CDR3 sequences, with 4% to 5.5% as singletons. CDR3 length equals 15 residues. Germline-derived CDR1 and CDR2 are SEHNR and FQNEAQ (reference sequence). V was pared by 2 bases and J by 4 bases, with 5 bases of the junction left unmatched. The sequenced sample was PBMCs, obtained 15 days after the yellow fever booster vaccination. V and J are TRBV7-9 and TRBJ2-3; TRBD2 aligns across 8 bases. The clonotype originates from a man in his late teens or twenties who received the YFV17D yellow fever vaccine. The CDR3, as DNA: TGTGCCAGCAGCTTACCGACGCGGGGGGCAGATACGCAGTATTTT. Encoded protein: CASSLPTRGADTQYF.